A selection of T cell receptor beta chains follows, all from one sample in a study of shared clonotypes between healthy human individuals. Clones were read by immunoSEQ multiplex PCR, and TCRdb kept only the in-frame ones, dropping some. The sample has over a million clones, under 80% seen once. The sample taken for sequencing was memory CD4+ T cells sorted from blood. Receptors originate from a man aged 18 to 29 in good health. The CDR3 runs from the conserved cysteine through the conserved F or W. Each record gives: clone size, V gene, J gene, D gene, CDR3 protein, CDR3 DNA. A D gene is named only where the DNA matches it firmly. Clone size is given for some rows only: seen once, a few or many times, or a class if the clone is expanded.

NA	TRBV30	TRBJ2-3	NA	CACHCTGGMDTQYF	TGTGCCTGTCACTGCACTGGGGGCATGGATACGCAGTATTTT
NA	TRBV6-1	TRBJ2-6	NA	CASIPGETGANVLTF	TGTGCCAGCATTCCAGGGGAGACTGGGGCCAACGTCCTGACTTTC
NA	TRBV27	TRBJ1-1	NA	CASSLTGARMNTEAFF	TGTGCCAGCAGTTTAACGGGGGCCAGGATGAACACTGAAGCTTTCTTT
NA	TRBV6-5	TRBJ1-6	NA	CASMGTGLSTPLHF	TGTGCCAGCATGGGGACCGGCTTAAGCACCCCCCTCCACTTT
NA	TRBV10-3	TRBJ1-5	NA	CAISGPQSNQPQHF	TGTGCCATCAGTGGGCCCCAAAGCAATCAGCCCCAGCATTTT
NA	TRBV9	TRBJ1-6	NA	CASSVVPSSYNSPLHF	TGTGCCAGCAGCGTCGTCCCGAGCTCCTATAATTCACCCCTCCACTTT
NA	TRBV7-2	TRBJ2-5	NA	CASSFGGRGGETQYF	TGTGCCAGCAGCTTCGGCGGCAGGGGTGGAGAGACCCAGTACTTC
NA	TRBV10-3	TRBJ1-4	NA	CAISERAATNEKLFF	TGTGCCATCAGTGAGCGGGCTGCAACTAATGAAAAACTGTTTTTT
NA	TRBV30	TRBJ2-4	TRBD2	CAWSGTSAKNIQYF	TGTGCCTGGTCCGGGACTAGCGCCAAAAACATTCAGTACTTC
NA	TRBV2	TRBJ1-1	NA	CASSDLGQGYTEAFF	TGTGCCAGCAGTGACCTTGGGCAGGGATACACTGAAGCTTTCTTT
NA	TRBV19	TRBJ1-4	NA	CASSIGYRVGKLFF	TGTGCCAGTAGTATAGGGTACCGTGTAGGGAAACTGTTTTTT
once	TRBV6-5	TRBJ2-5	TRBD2	CASSSKAGVETQYF	TGTGCCAGCAGTTCCAAGGCGGGAGTAGAGACCCAGTACTTC
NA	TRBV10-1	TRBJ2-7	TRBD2	CASSDSGAYEQYF	TGCGCCAGCAGTGATAGCGGGGCCTACGAGCAGTACTTC
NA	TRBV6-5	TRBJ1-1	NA	CASSSPGKRAEAFF	TGTGCCAGCAGTTCCCCAGGAAAACGGGCTGAAGCTTTCTTT
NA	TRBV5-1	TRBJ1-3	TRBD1	CASSSDRAGNTIYF	TGCGCCAGCAGCTCGGACAGGGCTGGAAACACCATATATTTT
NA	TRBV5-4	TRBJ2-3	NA	CASSLRTPSTDTQYF	TGTGCCAGCAGCTTGAGGACTCCGAGCACAGATACGCAGTATTTT
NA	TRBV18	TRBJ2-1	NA	CASSPGYNEQFF	TGTGCCAGCTCACCAGGCTACAATGAGCAGTTCTTC
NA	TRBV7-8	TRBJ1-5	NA	CASSLAHGLKGSNQPQHF	TGTGCCAGCAGCTTAGCCCACGGTTTGAAGGGAAGCAATCAGCCCCAGCATTTT
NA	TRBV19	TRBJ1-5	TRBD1	CASSAYRGQPQHF	TGTGCCAGTAGTGCCTACAGGGGTCAGCCCCAGCATTTT
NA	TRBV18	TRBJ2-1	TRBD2	CASSPPGLAAYNEQFF	TGTGCCAGCTCACCACCTGGACTAGCGGCCTACAATGAGCAGTTCTTC
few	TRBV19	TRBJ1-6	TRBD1	CASSPQRQGWSPLHF	TGTGCCAGTAGTCCCCAACGACAGGGTTGGTCACCCCTCCACTTT
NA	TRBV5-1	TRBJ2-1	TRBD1	CASSLGQAGNEQFF	TGCGCCAGCAGCTTAGGACAGGCTGGCAATGAGCAGTTCTTC
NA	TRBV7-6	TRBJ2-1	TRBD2	CASRLNPFSGGAGNEQFF	TGTGCCAGCAGGTTAAACCCCTTTAGCGGGGGCGCCGGGAATGAGCAGTTCTTC
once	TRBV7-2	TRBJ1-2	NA	CASSAGRREGYTF	TGTGCCAGCAGCGCAGGCCGCAGGGAAGGCTACACCTTC
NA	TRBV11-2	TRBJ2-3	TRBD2	CASSFLAGAGTDTQYF	TGTGCCAGCAGCTTTCTAGCGGGAGCAGGTACAGATACGCAGTATTTT
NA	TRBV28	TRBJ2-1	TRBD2	CASSPLAGVYNEQFF	TGTGCCAGCAGCCCGCTAGCGGGGGTTTACAATGAGCAGTTCTTC
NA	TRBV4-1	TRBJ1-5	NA	CASSQDGTPNSNQPQHF	TGCGCCAGCAGCCAAGACGGGACCCCGAATAGCAATCAGCCCCAGCATTTT
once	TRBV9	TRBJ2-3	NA	CASSVGAVDRGDTQYF	TGTGCCAGCAGCGTAGGGGCGGTGGACCGAGGGGATACGCAGTATTTT
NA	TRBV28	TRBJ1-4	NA	CASFQNEKLFF	TGTGCCAGCTTCCAGAATGAAAAACTGTTTTTT
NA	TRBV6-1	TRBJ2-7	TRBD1	CAGPHRGQRYEQYF	TGTGCCGGTCCCCACAGGGGCCAACGCTACGAGCAGTACTTC
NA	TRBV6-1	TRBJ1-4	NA	CASSEGGREKLFF	TGTGCCAGCAGTGAAGGGGGCCGGGAAAAACTGTTTTTT
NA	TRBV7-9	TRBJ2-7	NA	CASSSDTGIFYEQYF	TGTGCCAGCAGCTCCGACACAGGCATTTTCTACGAGCAGTACTTC
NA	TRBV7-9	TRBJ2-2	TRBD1	CASMPQGFTGELFF	TGTGCCAGCATGCCACAGGGGTTTACCGGGGAGCTGTTTTTT
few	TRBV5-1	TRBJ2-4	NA	CASTPSGAVGNIQYF	TGCGCCAGCACCCCATCGGGGGCGGTCGGAAACATTCAGTACTTC
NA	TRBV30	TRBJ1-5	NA	CAWRDSNQPQHF	TGTGCCTGGAGAGATAGCAATCAGCCCCAGCATTTT
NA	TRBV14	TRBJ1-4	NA	CASSREGREKLFF	TGTGCCAGCAGCCGGGAGGGGCGTGAAAAACTGTTTTTT
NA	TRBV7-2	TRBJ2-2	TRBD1	CASGGQGSTGELFF	TGTGCCAGCGGGGGACAGGGGAGCACCGGGGAGCTGTTTTTT
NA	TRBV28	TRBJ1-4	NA	CASSPFRQTLDEKLFF	TGTGCCAGCAGTCCCTTTAGACAGACGCTTGATGAAAAACTGTTTTTT
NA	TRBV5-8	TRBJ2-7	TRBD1	CASSLRQGAEQYF	TGTGCCAGCAGCTTAAGGCAGGGGGCCGAGCAGTACTTC
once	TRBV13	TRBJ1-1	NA	CASSLGGYNVAVNTEAFF	TGTGCCAGCAGCTTAGGAGGGTATAATGTGGCGGTGAACACTGAAGCTTTCTTT
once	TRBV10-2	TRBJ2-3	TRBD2	CASSTRLSSGGDQDTQYF	TGCGCCAGCAGTACTAGACTGTCTAGCGGGGGGGACCAGGATACGCAGTATTTT
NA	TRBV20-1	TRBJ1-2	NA	CSARPGYGYTF	TGCAGTGCTAGGCCGGGGTATGGCTACACCTTC
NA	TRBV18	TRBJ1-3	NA	CASSPSERNTIYF	TGTGCCAGCTCTCCCTCCGAGAGAAACACCATATATTTT
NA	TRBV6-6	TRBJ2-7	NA	CASSAQLYEQYF	TGTGCCAGCAGTGCCCAGCTCTACGAGCAGTACTTC
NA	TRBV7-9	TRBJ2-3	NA	CASSSTGTSTDTQYF	TGTGCCAGCAGCTCAACCGGGACTAGCACAGATACGCAGTATTTT
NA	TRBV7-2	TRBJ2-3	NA	CASSLRPSTDTQYF	TGTGCCAGCAGCTTACGGCCTAGCACAGATACGCAGTATTTT
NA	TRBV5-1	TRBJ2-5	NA	CASSLEGGPETQYF	TGCGCCAGCAGTTTAGAGGGGGGGCCGGAGACCCAGTACTTC
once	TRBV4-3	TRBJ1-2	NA	CASSQTLEDNSGYTF	TGCGCCAGCAGCCAAACGCTGGAGGATAACTCTGGCTACACCTTC
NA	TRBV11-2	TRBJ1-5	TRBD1	CASSLTTGTGFQPQHF	TGTGCCAGCAGCTTAACAACGGGGACAGGGTTCCAGCCCCAGCATTTT